Listed below are T cell receptor beta chains from one sample, sequenced in a study of read filtering for tumor transcriptome and immune sequencing. From the reads, TCRdb called clonotypes with MiXCR, one entry per CDR3 protein. The sample consists of approximately 140,000 distinct CDR3 sequences, around 14% of them appearing once. Sequencing used a population of CD138-negative cells sorted from bone marrow. The source is a donor aged 40 or older with multiple myeloma. Each CDR3 is given with its conserved first and last residue.

j_call: TRBJ2-1; v_call: TRBV7-9; cdr3_aa: CASSLAVSGLAGKNEQFF
j_call: TRBJ2-1; v_call: TRBV11-3; cdr3_aa: CASSAGTSGSDEQFF
j_call: TRBJ1-5; v_call: TRBV15; cdr3_aa: CATSRDLNQPQHF
j_call: TRBJ1-5; v_call: TRBV6-2/TRBV6-3; cdr3_aa: CASSTTVHQPQHF
j_call: TRBJ1-1; v_call: TRBV7-9; cdr3_aa: CASSESGPGPEAFF
j_call: TRBJ2-3; v_call: TRBV5-4; cdr3_aa: CVSRDPGQGQYF
j_call: TRBJ2-1; v_call: TRBV5-1; cdr3_aa: CASSDGGYQDEQFF
j_call: TRBJ1-3; v_call: TRBV11-2; cdr3_aa: CASSPGAPGNTIYF
j_call: TRBJ1-5; v_call: TRBV5-8; cdr3_aa: CASSLGRSVYQPQHF
j_call: TRBJ2-7; v_call: TRBV20-1; cdr3_aa: CSLYPGTSGNYEQYF
j_call: TRBJ1-2; v_call: TRBV4-3; cdr3_aa: CASSQDAGSPVYGYTF
j_call: TRBJ2-3; v_call: TRBV6-1; cdr3_aa: CASSGQYTDTQYF
j_call: TRBJ2-1; v_call: TRBV4-1; cdr3_aa: CASSLTNGRVYNNEQFF
j_call: TRBJ1-1; v_call: TRBV27; cdr3_aa: CASSRRGTGAFF
j_call: TRBJ1-4; v_call: TRBV11-2; cdr3_aa: CASSEVEGKLFF
j_call: TRBJ1-1; v_call: TRBV9; cdr3_aa: CASSVGGAGTEAFF
j_call: TRBJ2-7; v_call: TRBV4-2; cdr3_aa: CASSLHSGRAGEQYF
j_call: TRBJ2-7; v_call: TRBV7-2; cdr3_aa: CASSAQEVYEQYF
j_call: TRBJ2-5; v_call: TRBV14; cdr3_aa: CASSHPSNRETQYF
j_call: TRBJ1-4; v_call: TRBV7-9; cdr3_aa: CASSPETGDEKLFF
j_call: TRBJ2-1; v_call: TRBV11-2; cdr3_aa: CASSSNKNGAGPGQDFNEQFF
j_call: TRBJ2-7; v_call: TRBV14; cdr3_aa: CASSQGARAISYEQYF
j_call: TRBJ2-2; v_call: TRBV10-3; cdr3_aa: CAISESSSGRAGELFF
j_call: TRBJ1-1; v_call: TRBV12-3/TRBV12-4; cdr3_aa: CASSFGWQRIRLMNTEAFF
j_call: TRBJ1-1; v_call: TRBV11-3; cdr3_aa: CASSFGQATEAFF
j_call: TRBJ2-1; v_call: TRBV19; cdr3_aa: CASSDRDSYNEQFF
j_call: TRBJ2-5; v_call: TRBV4-1; cdr3_aa: CASSQDPGKETQYF
j_call: TRBJ2-1; v_call: TRBV7-7; cdr3_aa: CASSLWLNNEQFF
j_call: TRBJ1-3; v_call: TRBV19; cdr3_aa: CASSRNSGNTIYF
j_call: TRBJ2-1; v_call: TRBV11-3; cdr3_aa: CASSLGTSGAYNEQFF
j_call: TRBJ2-7; v_call: TRBV20-1; cdr3_aa: CSARKTATYEQYF
j_call: TRBJ1-4; v_call: TRBV5-1; cdr3_aa: CASSLEAAGEKLFF
j_call: TRBJ2-4; v_call: TRBV27; cdr3_aa: CASELWDIQYF
j_call: TRBJ2-5; v_call: TRBV19; cdr3_aa: CASRREGGETQYF
j_call: TRBJ2-5; v_call: TRBV11-2; cdr3_aa: CASSLAIETQYF
j_call: TRBJ2-1; v_call: TRBV7-2; cdr3_aa: CASSPRVSYNEQFF
j_call: TRBJ2-5; v_call: TRBV6-5; cdr3_aa: CASSTDIGDRDQETQYF
j_call: TRBJ2-6; v_call: TRBV5-5; cdr3_aa: CASSLDSVSGANVLTF
j_call: TRBJ2-4; v_call: TRBV3-1; cdr3_aa: CASSPRQGGAKNIQYF
j_call: TRBJ2-1; v_call: TRBV2; cdr3_aa: CASSEARTSGINEQFF
j_call: TRBJ2-5; v_call: TRBV4-2; cdr3_aa: CASGTPKVQETQYF
j_call: TRBJ1-2; v_call: TRBV6-1; cdr3_aa: CAKSSGYGYTF
j_call: TRBJ2-7; v_call: TRBV7-2; cdr3_aa: CASSLGLAGAYGQYF
j_call: TRBJ2-3; v_call: TRBV9; cdr3_aa: CASSVSGTNTDTQYF
j_call: TRBJ2-5; v_call: TRBV5-1; cdr3_aa: CASSFRTGETQYF
j_call: TRBJ2-1; v_call: TRBV11-2; cdr3_aa: CASSLPRGQGANNEQFF
j_call: TRBJ1-5; v_call: TRBV27; cdr3_aa: CASSSPGRPQHF
j_call: TRBJ2-1; v_call: TRBV24-1; cdr3_aa: CATSAPTSGTLNEQFF
j_call: TRBJ2-3; v_call: TRBV6-1; cdr3_aa: CASSERGATQYF
j_call: TRBJ2-1; v_call: TRBV7-3; cdr3_aa: CASSLPGDHSYNEQFF
j_call: TRBJ2-5; v_call: TRBV7-2; cdr3_aa: CASSLRTSGSTTQYF
j_call: TRBJ1-1; v_call: TRBV29-1; cdr3_aa: CSASRQENTEAFF
j_call: TRBJ2-1; v_call: TRBV11-2; cdr3_aa: CASSLDLSSYNEQFF
j_call: TRBJ2-1; v_call: TRBV20-1; cdr3_aa: CSAKGQGRNEQFF
j_call: TRBJ2-1; v_call: TRBV9; cdr3_aa: CASSGLSFWDENEQFF